This T cell receptor (beta chain) was found in a study of blood T cell repertoires in COVID-19. Background on the study: Samples representing acute and convalescent COVID-19 were sourced from the United States, Italy and Spain.

The age range of participants was 18 to 89 years, with residence in about two dozen US areas. Each recovered donor of Cohort 3 presented with two negative PCRs, clearance, or symptom resolution. Trimming pared 1 base from V and 1 base from J, leaving 7 bases between. Germline values: CDR1 MGHRA, CDR2 YSYEKL. This CDR3 comprises 14 residues. Original handling: Nucleated cell counts were estimated from reference gene primer amplification. Assay used: immunoSEQ multiplex PCR; TCRdb lists only in-frame clones, some missing. D and trimming were read from the DNA, whereas the V and J calls and clone size are those reported in that table. The sample has fewer than 400,000 clones, 92% seen once.

The sample taken for sequencing was PBMCs or T cells enriched from blood (not recorded which). The V gene is TRBV4-1, the J gene TRBJ2-5, with D unresolved. The sequence was obtained from a woman in her 30s who had recovered from COVID-19. CDR3 residues: CASSQVEFQETQYF. In DNA form, the CDR3 reads TGCGCCAGCAGCCAAGTTGAGTTCCAAGAGACCCAGTACTTC.